A selection of T cell receptor beta chains follows, all from one sample in a study of identical twins. TCRdb re-derived calls from the 5' RACE reads in MiXCR, one entry per CDR3 protein. This sample carries 240,000 or so distinct CDR3 sequences, about 10% of them seen once, and the ten largest clones take about 9%. Sequencing was done on a sample of memory T cells sorted from blood. The receptors shown here come from a man in his fifties in good health. CDR3s leave out the opening cysteine and the closing phenylalanine or tryptophan. Fields, in order: V gene, J gene, CDR3 protein.

>TRBV7-6|TRBJ1-5
ASSLGPPGILSNQPQH
>TRBV5-5|TRBJ2-1
ASSPETGRNEQF
>TRBV6-5|TRBJ1-2
ASSYSSGGGYT
>TRBV9|TRBJ2-3
ASSVELTKGTDTQY
>TRBV19|TRBJ1-1
ASGRTGKTEAF
>TRBV4-3|TRBJ2-5
ASSQDSGKTQY
>TRBV5-1|TRBJ2-2
ASGGQFTNTGELF
>TRBV4-2|TRBJ2-1
ASSPTRSPYNEQF
>TRBV11-2|TRBJ2-2
ASSFLGGRAVWELF
>TRBV29-1|TRBJ2-1
SVVGREWSYNEQF
>TRBV7-9|TRBJ1-4
ASSLALGRSNEKLF
>TRBV27|TRBJ2-2
AIPGQGHTGELF
>TRBV5-1|TRBJ1-1
ASSLGIRENTEAF
>TRBV3-1|TRBJ1-4
ASSREKLF
>TRBV29-1|TRBJ2-3
SVRTSENTQY
>TRBV5-5|TRBJ1-3
ASSRATGPARNTIY
>TRBV20-1|TRBJ2-5
SARELGDQETQY
>TRBV4-2|TRBJ2-3
ASSQDMDLSTDTQY
>TRBV20-1|TRBJ2-1
SARPLRTEGYNEQF
>TRBV20-1|TRBJ2-1
SARGTSGRGGSYEQF
>TRBV12-3/TRBV12-4|TRBJ2-1
ASSLDLTSGRGAYNEQF
>TRBV11-2|TRBJ2-6
ASSLPPGQAISGANVLT
>TRBV11-2|TRBJ2-5
ASSLTRRIQETQY
>TRBV12-3/TRBV12-4|TRBJ2-3
ASSTRPLATSTDTQY
>TRBV4-1|TRBJ2-7
ASRRRITSYEQY
>TRBV7-9|TRBJ2-3
ASSLGQRGGPDTQY
>TRBV28|TRBJ2-1
ASSPPGGRNNEQF
>TRBV12-3/TRBV12-4|TRBJ2-3
ASSPRLASGRDTQY
>TRBV20-1|TRBJ1-1
SAATVMNTEAF
>TRBV13|TRBJ1-1
ASSHGTSVSEAF
>TRBV3-1|TRBJ2-1
ASSHWTGGYNEQF
>TRBV27|TRBJ2-1
ASSLRGGYNEQF
>TRBV7-2|TRBJ2-5
ASSAVGQGWIETQY
>TRBV7-2|TRBJ2-1
ASSFPPNEQF
>TRBV6-5|TRBJ1-3
ASSYQSPDSSGNAIY
>TRBV3-1|TRBJ1-3
ASSQGGITGNTIY
>TRBV11-2|TRBJ2-4
ASSLVGGRISY
>TRBV27|TRBJ2-2
ASSFAGVRAGELF
>TRBV7-2|TRBJ2-1
ASSLDGLAGGREQF
>TRBV7-2|TRBJ1-2
ASSLGEGTWSYGYT
>TRBV20-1|TRBJ2-1
SASEGPRNEQF
>TRBV6-2/TRBV6-3|TRBJ2-7
ASSYSRLAGGGEQY